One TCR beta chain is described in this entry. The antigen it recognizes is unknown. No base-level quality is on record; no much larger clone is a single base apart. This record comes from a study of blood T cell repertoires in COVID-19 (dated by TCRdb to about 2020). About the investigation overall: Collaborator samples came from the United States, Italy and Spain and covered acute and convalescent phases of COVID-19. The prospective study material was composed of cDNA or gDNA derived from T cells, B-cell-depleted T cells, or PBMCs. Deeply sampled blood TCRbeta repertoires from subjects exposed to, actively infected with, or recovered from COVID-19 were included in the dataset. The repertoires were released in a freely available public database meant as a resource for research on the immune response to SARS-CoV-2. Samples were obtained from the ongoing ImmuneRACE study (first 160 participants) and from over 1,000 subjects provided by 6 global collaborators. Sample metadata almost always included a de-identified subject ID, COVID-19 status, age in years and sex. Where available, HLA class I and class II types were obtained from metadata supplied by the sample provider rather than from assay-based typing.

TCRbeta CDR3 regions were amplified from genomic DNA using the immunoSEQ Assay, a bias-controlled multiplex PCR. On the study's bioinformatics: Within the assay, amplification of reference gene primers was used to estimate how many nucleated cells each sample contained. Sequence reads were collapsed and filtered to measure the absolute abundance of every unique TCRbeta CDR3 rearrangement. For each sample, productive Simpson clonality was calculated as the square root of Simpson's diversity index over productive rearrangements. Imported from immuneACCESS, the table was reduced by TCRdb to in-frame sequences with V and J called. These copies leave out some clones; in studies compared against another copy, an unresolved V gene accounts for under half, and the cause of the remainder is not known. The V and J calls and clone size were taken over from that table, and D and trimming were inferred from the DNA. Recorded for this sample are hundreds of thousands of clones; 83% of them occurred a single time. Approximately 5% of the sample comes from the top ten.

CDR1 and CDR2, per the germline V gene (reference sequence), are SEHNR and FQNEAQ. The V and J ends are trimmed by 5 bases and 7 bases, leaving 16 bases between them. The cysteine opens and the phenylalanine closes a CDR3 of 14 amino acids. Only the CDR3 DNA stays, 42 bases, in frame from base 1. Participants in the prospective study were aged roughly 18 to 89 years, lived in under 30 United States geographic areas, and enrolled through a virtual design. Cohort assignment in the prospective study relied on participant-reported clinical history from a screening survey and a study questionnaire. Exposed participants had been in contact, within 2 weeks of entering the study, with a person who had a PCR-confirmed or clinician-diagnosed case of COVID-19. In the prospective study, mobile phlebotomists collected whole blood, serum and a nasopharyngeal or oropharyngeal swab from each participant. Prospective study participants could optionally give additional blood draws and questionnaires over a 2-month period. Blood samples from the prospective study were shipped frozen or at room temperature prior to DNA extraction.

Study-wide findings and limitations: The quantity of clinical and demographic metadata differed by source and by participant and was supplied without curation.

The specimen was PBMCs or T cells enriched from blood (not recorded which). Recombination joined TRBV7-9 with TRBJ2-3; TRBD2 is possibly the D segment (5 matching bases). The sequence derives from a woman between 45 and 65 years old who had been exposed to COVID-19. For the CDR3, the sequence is CASSLSLEGHTQYF. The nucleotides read TGTGCCAGCAGCCTAAGCCTTGAGGGCCATACGCAGTATTTT.